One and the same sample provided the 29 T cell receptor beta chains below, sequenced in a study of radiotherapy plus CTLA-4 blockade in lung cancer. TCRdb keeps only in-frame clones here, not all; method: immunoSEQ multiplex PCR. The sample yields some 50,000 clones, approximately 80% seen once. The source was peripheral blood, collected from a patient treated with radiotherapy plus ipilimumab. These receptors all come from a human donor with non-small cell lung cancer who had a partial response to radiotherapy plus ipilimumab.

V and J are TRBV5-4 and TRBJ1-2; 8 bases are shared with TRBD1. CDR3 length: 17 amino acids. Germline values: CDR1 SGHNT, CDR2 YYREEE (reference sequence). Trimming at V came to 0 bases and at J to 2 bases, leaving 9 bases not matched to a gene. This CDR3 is CASSLGQGFRTNYGYTF. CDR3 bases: TGTGCCAGCAGCTTGGGACAGGGGTTCAGGACAAACTATGGCTACACCTTC.

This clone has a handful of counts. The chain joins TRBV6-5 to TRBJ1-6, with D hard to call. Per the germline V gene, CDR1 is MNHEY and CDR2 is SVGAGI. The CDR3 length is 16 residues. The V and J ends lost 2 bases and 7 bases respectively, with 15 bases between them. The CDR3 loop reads CASSYEGTSRNSPLHF. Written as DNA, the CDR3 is TGTGCCAGCAGTTACGAGGGAACTTCCCGGAATTCACCCCTCCACTTT.

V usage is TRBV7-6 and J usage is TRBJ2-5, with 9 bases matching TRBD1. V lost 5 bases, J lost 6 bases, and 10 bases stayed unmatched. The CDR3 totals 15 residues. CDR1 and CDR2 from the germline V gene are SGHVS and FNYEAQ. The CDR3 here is CASSNRGQGWKTQYF. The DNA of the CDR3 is TGTGCCAGCAGCAATCGGGGACAGGGCTGGAAGACCCAGTACTTC.

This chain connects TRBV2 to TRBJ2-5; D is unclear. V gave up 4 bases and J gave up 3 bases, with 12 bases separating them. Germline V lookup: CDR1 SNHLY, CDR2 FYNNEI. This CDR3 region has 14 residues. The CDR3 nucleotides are TGTGCCAGCAGTGGGCGCCAGGTAGAAGAGACCCAGTACTTC. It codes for CASSGRQVEETQYF. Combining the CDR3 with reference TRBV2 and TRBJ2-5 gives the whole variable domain EPEVTQTPSHQVTQMGQEVILRCVPISNHLYFYWYRQILGQKVEFLVSFYNNEISEKSEIFDDQFSVERPDGSNFTLKIRSTKLEDSAMYFCASSGRQVEETQYFGPGTRLLVL.

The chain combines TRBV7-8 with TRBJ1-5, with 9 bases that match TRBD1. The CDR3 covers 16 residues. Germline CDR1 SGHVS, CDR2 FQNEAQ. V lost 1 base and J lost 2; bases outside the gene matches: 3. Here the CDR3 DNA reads TGTGCCAGCAGCTTAGGGGGACAGGGTGGCAATCAGCCCCAGCATTTT. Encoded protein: CASSLGGQGGNQPQHF.

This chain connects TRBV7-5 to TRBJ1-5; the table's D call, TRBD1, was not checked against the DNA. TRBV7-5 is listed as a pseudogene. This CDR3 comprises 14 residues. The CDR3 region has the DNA TGTGCCAGAAGCGTTTACAGACACAATCAGCCCCAGCATTTT. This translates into CARSVYRHNQPQHF.

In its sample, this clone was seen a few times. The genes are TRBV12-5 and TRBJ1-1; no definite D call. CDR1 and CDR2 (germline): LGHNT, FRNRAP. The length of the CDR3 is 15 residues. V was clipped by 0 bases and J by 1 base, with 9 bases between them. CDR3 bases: TGTGCTAGTGGTTTGGTACGCGCGGGGAACACTGAAGCTTTCTTT. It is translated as CASGLVRAGNTEAFF.

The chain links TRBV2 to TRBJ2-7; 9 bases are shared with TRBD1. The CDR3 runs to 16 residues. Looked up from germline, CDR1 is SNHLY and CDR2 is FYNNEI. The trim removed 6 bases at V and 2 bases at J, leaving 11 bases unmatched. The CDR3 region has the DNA TGTGCCAGCAGGGCCCGAAGGACAGGGGACACCTACGAGCAGTACTTC. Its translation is CASRARRTGDTYEQYF.

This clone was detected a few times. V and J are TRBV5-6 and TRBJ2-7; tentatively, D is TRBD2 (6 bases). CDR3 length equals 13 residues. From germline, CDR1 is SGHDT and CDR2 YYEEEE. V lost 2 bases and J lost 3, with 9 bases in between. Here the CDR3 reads CASSFAGGYEQYF. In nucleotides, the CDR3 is TGTGCCAGCAGCTTTGCCGGGGGCTACGAGCAGTACTTC.

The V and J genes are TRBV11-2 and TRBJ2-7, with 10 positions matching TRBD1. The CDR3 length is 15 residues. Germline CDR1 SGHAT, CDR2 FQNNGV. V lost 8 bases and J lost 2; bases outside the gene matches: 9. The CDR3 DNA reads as TGTGCCAGCGGATTGACAGGGGGCGGCCCCTACGAGCAGTACTTC. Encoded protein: CASGLTGGGPYEQYF.

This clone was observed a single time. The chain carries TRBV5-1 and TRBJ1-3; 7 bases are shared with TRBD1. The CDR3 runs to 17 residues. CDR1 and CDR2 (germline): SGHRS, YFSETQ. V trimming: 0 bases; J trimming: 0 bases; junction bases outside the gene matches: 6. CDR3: CASSLGATGVSGNTIYF. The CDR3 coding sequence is TGCGCCAGCAGCTTGGGCGCCACAGGGGTCTCTGGAAACACCATATATTTT.

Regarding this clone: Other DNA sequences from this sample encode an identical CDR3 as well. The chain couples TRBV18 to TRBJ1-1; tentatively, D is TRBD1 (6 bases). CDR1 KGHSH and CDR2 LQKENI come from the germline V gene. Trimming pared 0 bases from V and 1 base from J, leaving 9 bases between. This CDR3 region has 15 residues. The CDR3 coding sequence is TGTGCCAGCTCACCACCGTCGGGACAGAACACTGAAGCTTTCTTT. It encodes CASSPPSGQNTEAFF.

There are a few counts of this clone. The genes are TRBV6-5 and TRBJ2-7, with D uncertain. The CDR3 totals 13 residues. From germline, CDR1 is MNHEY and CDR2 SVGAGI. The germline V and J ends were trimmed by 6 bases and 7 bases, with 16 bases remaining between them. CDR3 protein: CASSQYAGWEQYF. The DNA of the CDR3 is TGTGCCAGCAGCCAATATGCCGGTTGGGAGCAGTACTTC.

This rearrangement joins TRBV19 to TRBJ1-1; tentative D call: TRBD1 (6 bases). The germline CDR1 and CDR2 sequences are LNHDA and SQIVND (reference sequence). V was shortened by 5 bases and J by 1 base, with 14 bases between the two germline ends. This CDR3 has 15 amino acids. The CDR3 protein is CASSSWTVPNTEAFF. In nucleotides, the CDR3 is TGTGCCAGTAGTTCTTGGACAGTCCCGAACACTGAAGCTTTCTTT.

As DNA, the CDR3 is TGTGCCAGTGGCGCGACAGGGGTTAATGAAAAACTGTTTTTT. As protein: CASGATGVNEKLFF. The chain couples TRBV19 to TRBJ1-4; TRBD1 matches at 8 bases. V was pared by 8 bases and J by 4 bases, with 6 bases of the junction left unmatched. The CDR3 has 14 amino acids. The germline V gene has CDR1 LNHDA and CDR2 SQIVND (reference sequence).

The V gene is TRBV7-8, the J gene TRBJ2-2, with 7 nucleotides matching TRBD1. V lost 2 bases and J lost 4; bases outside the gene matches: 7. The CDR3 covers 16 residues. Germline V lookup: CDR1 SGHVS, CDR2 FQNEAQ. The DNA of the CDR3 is TGTGCCAGCAGCTTACAGTCGACAGGGACCACCGGGGAGCTGTTTTTT. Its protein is CASSLQSTGTTGELFF.

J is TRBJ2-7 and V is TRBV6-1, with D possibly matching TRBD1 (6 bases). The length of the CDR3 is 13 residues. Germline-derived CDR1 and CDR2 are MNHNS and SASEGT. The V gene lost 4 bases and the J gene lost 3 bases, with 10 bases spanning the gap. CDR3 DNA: TGTGCCAGCAGTGCCCAGGGGAACTACGAGCAGTACTTC. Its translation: CASSAQGNYEQYF.

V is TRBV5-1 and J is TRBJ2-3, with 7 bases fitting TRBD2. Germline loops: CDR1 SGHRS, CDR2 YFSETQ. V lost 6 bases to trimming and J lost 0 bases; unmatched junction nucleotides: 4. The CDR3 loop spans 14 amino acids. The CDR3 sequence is CASTLRGSTDTQYF. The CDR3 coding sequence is TGCGCCAGCACCCTGCGGGGGAGCACAGATACGCAGTATTTT.

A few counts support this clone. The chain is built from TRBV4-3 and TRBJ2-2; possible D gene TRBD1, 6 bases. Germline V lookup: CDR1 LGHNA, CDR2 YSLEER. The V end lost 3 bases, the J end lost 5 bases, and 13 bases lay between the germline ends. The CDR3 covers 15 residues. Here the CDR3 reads CASSHRGLWTGELFF. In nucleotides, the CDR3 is TGCGCCAGCAGCCACAGGGGATTATGGACCGGGGAGCTGTTTTTT.

CDR3 bases: TGTGCCAGCAGCTTTCGAGGTATCTATGGCTACACCTTC. Its protein is CASSFRGIYGYTF. The chain uses TRBV7-2 and TRBJ1-2; D uncertain. Trimming stripped 3 bases from V and 4 bases from J, with 9 bases between. The CDR3 has 13 residues. Germline CDR1 and CDR2: SGHTA and FQGNSA.

CDR3 DNA sequence: TGTGCCAGCAGCTTGGCGGGACAGGGGTCCCGGAACACTGAAGCTTTCTTT. Translating gives CASSLAGQGSRNTEAFF. The chain uses TRBV5-6 and TRBJ1-1; 10 bases align to TRBD1. This CDR3 comprises 17 residues. The ends lost 0 bases at V and 1 base at J; junction bases unmatched: 6. Germline CDR1 is SGHDT and CDR2 is YYEEEE. The variable domain in full, completed from reference TRBV5-6 and TRBJ1-1, reads DAGVTQSPTHLIKTRGQQVTLRCSPKSGHDTVSWYQQALGQGPQFIFQYYEEEERQRGNFPDRFSGHQFPNYSSELNVNALLLGDSALYLCASSLAGQGSRNTEAFFGQGTRLTVV.

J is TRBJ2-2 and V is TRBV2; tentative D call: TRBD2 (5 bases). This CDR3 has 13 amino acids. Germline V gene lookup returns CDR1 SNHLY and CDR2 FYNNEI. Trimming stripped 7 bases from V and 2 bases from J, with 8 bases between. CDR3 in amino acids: CASTRVNTGELFF. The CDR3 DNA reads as TGTGCCAGCACGAGGGTAAACACCGGGGAGCTGTTTTTT.

The CDR3 reads CASRVYAGGNYGYTF. The CDR3 nucleotides read TGTGCCAGCAGAGTTTATGCAGGGGGTAACTATGGCTACACCTTC. The genes are TRBV6-4 and TRBJ1-2, with 7 positions matching TRBD1. This CDR3 is 15 amino acids long. The germline CDR1 and CDR2 sequences are MRHNA and SNTAGT. Trimming removed 6 bases from V and 1 base from J; junction bases left unmatched: 8.

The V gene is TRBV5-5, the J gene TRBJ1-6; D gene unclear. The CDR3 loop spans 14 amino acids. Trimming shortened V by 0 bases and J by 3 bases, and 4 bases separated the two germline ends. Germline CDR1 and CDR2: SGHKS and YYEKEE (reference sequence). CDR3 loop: CASSLANYNSPLHF. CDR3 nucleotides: TGTGCCAGCAGCTTGGCTAACTATAATTCACCCCTCCACTTT. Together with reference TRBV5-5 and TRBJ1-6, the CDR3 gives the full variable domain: DAGVTQSPTHLIKTRGQQVTLRCSPISGHKSVSWYQQVLGQGPQFIFQYYEKEERGRGNFPDRFSARQFPNYSSELNVNALLLGDSALYLCASSLANYNSPLHFGNGTRLTVT.

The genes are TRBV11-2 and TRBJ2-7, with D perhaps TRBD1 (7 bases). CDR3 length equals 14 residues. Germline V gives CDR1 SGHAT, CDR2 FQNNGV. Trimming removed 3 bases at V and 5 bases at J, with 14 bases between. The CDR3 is CASSLEGAADEQYF. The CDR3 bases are TGTGCCAGCAGCTTGGAGGGGGCAGCTGACGAGCAGTACTTC.

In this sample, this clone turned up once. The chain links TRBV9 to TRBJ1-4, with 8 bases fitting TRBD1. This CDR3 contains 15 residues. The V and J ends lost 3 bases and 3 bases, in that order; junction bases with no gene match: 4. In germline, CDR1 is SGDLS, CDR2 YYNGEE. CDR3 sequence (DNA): TGTGCCAGCAGCGCGACAGGGGCCTCTAATGAAAAACTGTTTTTT. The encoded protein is CASSATGASNEKLFF.

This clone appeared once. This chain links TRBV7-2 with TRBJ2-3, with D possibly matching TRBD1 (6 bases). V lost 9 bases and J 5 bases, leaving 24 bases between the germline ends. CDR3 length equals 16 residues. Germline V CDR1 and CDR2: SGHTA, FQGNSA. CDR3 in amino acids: CASLMTGTYGIDTQYF. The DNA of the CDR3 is TGTGCCAGTTTGATGACCGGGACATACGGGATAGATACGCAGTATTTT.

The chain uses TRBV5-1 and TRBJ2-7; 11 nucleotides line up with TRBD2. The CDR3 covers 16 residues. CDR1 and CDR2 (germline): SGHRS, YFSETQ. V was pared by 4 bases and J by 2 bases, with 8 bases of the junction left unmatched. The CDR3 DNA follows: TGCGCCAGCAGCACCGGACTAGCGGGTTCCGCCTACGAGCAGTACTTC. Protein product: CASSTGLAGSAYEQYF.

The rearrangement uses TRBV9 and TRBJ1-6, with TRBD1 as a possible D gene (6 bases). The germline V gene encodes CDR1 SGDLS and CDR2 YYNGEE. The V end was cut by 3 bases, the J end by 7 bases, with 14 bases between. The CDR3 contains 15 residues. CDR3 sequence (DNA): TGTGCCAGCAGCGCCACCACAGGGATCAATTCACCCCTCCACTTT. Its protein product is CASSATTGINSPLHF.